This T cell receptor (beta chain) is from a study of shared clonotypes between healthy human individuals. Clones were sequenced by immunoSEQ multiplex PCR, and TCRdb holds only the in-frame ones, with some missing. The table lists roughly 1 million clones, under 80% of them singletons. This CDR3 region has 15 residues. With 2 bases removed from V and 4 bases from J, the gap between germline ends came to 12 bases. Germline V gene lookup returns CDR1 ENHRY and CDR2 SYGVKD. Overall study results and limits: A handful of donors showed sharing of 4.5% to 5% of naive CD4 clonotypes.

Concerning this clone: Antigen specificity is unknown.

The V gene is TRBV10-3, the J gene TRBJ2-1, with D perhaps TRBD2 (6 bases). The sample was memory CD4+ T cells sorted from blood. Subset here: CD45RA-negative fraction. The source is a young man in good health. The CDR3 loop is CAISEAGREYNEQFF. CDR3 coding DNA: TGTGCCATCAGTGAGGCAGGACGGGAGTACAATGAGCAGTTCTTC.